Listed here are 14 T cell receptor beta chains from one sample, sequenced in a study of monozygotic twins with inflammatory bowel disease. TCRdb derives one entry per CDR3 protein from the 5' RACE reads, leaving out DNA. Found here are fewer than 550,000 distinct CDR3 sequences; the top ten clones hold about 2.3%. Sequencing was done on a sample of blood. All receptors come from a human donor with ulcerative colitis or Crohn's disease, or a healthy co-twin of an affected twin (not recorded which).

V gene TRBV6-1 combines with J gene TRBJ2-1; the D call of TRBD1 rests on TCRdb alone, since no DNA is present to check it. This CDR3 is built from 16 residues. The V gene's germline CDR1 is MNHNS and CDR2 SASEGT. CDR3 sequence reads: CASSLSYRVTYNEQFF.

V is TRBV30 and J is TRBJ2-2; the TCRdb call, TRBD1, lacks DNA for checking. Germline V gene sequence: CDR1 GTSNPN, CDR2 SVGIG (reference sequence). The CDR3 is 14 amino acids. CDR3 region: CAWRQGTLVRELFF.

The chain has TRBV28 and TRBJ1-1; TCRdb proposes TRBD1, but this gene call is untestable without DNA. Germline V gives CDR1 MDHEN, CDR2 SYDVKM. CDR3 length: 15 residues. CDR3 sequence: CASSFEIQGGEEAFF.

The chain is built from TRBV6-5 and TRBJ2-1; TCRdb indicates TRBD2, and absent DNA this call remains unverified. This CDR3 region has 16 residues. Germline V gene lookup returns CDR1 MNHEY and CDR2 SVGAGI. This CDR3 is CAISSRAGGGKNEQFF.

This rearrangement joins TRBV19 to TRBJ2-7; TCRdb returns TRBD1, unconfirmable since there is no DNA. The CDR3 loop spans 14 amino acids. From germline, CDR1 is LNHDA and CDR2 SQIVND (reference sequence). Here the CDR3 reads CASSKQGRWYEQYF.

V usage is TRBV19 and J usage is TRBJ1-5; TCRdb's assignment of TRBD1 cannot be checked, as there is no DNA. This CDR3 contains 18 residues. In germline, CDR1 is LNHDA, CDR2 SQIVND (reference sequence). The CDR3 sequence is CASSAYRVAVIVDQPQHF.

The rearrangement links TRBV12-3 or TRBV12-4 to TRBJ1-4; TCRdb gives TRBD1 as the D gene, but with no DNA this cannot be confirmed. There are 14 residues in the CDR3. The CDR3 region is CASSLWGGREKLFF.

This chain uses TRBV29-1 with TRBJ2-2; TCRdb proposes TRBD2, but this gene call is untestable without DNA. This CDR3 is 14 amino acids long. Per the germline V gene, CDR1 is SQVTM and CDR2 is ANQGSEA. The CDR3 loop is CSASGAKNTGELFF.

The chain couples TRBV12-3 or TRBV12-4 to TRBJ2-7; TCRdb's D call, TRBD2, is unchecked because there is no DNA. The CDR3 runs to 16 residues. The CDR3 spells CASSLALGRAAYEQYF.

The J gene is TRBJ2-7, the V gene TRBV4-2. The germline V gene has CDR1 LGHNA and CDR2 YNFKEQ. CDR3 size: 11 residues. CDR3 region: CASSQEQEQYF.

The chain has TRBV20-1 and TRBJ2-1; TCRdb outputs TRBD2, but without DNA this stays unchecked. The CDR3 is 16 residues long. Germline V lookup: CDR1 DFQATT, CDR2 SNEGSKA (reference sequence). Here the CDR3 reads CSGRDPTSGSYNEQFF.

This chain uses TRBV10-3 with TRBJ2-1; the D call from TCRdb, TRBD1, cannot be confirmed without DNA. This CDR3 has 13 residues. CDR1 is ENHRY and CDR2 is SYGVKD in the germline V gene. The CDR3 spells CAIRGTGYNEQFF.

The rearrangement links TRBV29-1 to TRBJ2-1; TCRdb picks TRBD1, but there is no DNA to check that call. The CDR3 totals 14 residues. CDR1 is SQVTM, CDR2 ANQGSEA, per germline. This CDR3 reads CSVVRESSYNEQFF.

The chain links TRBV5-1 to TRBJ2-7; TCRdb's D call of TRBD2 is untestable without DNA. Germline loops: CDR1 SGHRS, CDR2 YFSETQ. CDR3 length: 15 amino acids. CDR3 region: CASSLDSAGAVEQYF.